This TCR beta chain appears in the sequencing data of a study of blood T cell repertoires in COVID-19. The overall study: Samples of COVID-19 (acute and convalescent) were obtained from the United States, Italy and Spain.

The data were produced by immunoSEQ multiplex PCR, yet TCRdb's version contains in-frame clones alone and is incomplete. Found here are almost 500,000 clones, approximately 90% of them singletons; the top ten hold around 7.9%. V shed 11 bases and J shed 4 bases, with 15 bases lying between them. CDR3 length equals 13 residues. Germline assignment: CDR1 MNHEY and CDR2 SVGAGI. Residents of about two dozen US areas, aged about 18 to 95 years, made up the participants. Cohort assignment relied on participant-reported clinical history. V is TRBV6-5 and J is TRBJ1-3; D is ambiguous. The specimen was PBMCs or T cells enriched from blood (not recorded which). The sequence came from a woman between 55 and 75 years old who had recovered from COVID-19. CDR3 nucleotide sequence: TGTGCCGCGCGGCGAGACGGGGGAAACACCATATATTTT. Its protein is CAARRDGGNTIYF.